This TCR beta chain came from a study of blood T cell repertoires in COVID-19. For the study at large: Collection of acute and convalescent COVID-19 samples took place in the United States, Italy and Spain.

CDR1 is SQVTM, CDR2 ANQGSEA, per germline. This CDR3 region has 13 residues. The ends were cut back, 4 bases at V and 9 bases at J, with 16 bases in the middle. In the original analysis: Quantification of nucleated cells was approximated via reference gene primer amplification. Using immunoSEQ multiplex PCR, the repertoire was profiled, and TCRdb retains in-frame clones only, with some absent. From that table come the V and J calls and clone size; the DNA was used to work out D and trimming. Of approximately 150,000 clones in the sample, 84% were seen once. The receptor was derived from a human donor in a cohort sampled during active COVID-19. Sequencing was carried out using peripheral blood. The chain uses TRBV29-1 and TRBJ2-1; maybe TRBD1 (5 bases). CDR3 coding DNA: TGCAGCGTTGGTTCGGACATAACAATTGAGCAGTTCTTC. Protein product: CSVGSDITIEQFF.